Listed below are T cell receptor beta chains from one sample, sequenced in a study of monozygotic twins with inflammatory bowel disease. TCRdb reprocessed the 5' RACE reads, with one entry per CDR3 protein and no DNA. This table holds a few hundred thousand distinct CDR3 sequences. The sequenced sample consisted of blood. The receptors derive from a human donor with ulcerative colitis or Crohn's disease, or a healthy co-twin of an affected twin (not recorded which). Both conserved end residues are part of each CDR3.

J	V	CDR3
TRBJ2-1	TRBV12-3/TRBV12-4	CASRLLAGVYNEQFF
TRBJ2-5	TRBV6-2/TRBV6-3	CASSYGGVGETQYF
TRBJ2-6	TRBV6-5	CASSFLAAPSGANVLTF
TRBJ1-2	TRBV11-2	CASSLGRGRGYGYTF
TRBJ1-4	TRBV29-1	CSVEAGGPTTNEKLFF
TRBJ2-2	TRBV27	CASFGIRNTGELFF
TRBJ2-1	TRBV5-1	CASSLSGGGSSSYNEQFF
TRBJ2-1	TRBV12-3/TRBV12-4	CASSQSRTGGRYNEQFF
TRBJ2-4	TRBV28	CASSLPGQGPPIQYF
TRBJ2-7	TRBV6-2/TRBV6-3	CASSYTPREQYF
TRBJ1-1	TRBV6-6	CASSYGLANTEAFF
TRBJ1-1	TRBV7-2	CASSSSQGGMNTEAFF
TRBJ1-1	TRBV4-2	CASSQEARLNTEAFF
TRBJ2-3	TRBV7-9	CASSLGQTYTDTQYF
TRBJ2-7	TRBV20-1	CSANPGRPGEQYF
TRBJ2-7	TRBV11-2	CASSLERYEQYF
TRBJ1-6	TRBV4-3	CASSQETGYGDSPLHF
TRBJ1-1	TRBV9	CASGALVAPEAFF
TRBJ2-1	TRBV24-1	CATSDLRLGQGSYNEQFF
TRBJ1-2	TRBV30	CAWSAILGHPGYTF
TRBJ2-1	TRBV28	CASSFASGFYNEQFF
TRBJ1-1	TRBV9	CASSVSGDRTEAFF
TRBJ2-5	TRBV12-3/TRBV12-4	CASSFGFVETQYF
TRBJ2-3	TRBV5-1	CASSQTRRTDTQYF
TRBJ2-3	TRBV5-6	CASAVWTSSQDTQYF
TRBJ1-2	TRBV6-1	CASSPPGTGNYGYTF
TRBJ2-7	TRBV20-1	CSARETRGLSSYEKYF
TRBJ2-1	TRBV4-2	CASSQEGLLYNEQFF
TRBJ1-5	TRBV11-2	CASSSTGASNQPQHF
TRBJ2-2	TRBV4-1	CASSQAVRGQGELFF
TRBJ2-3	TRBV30	CAWGQGLSTDTQYF
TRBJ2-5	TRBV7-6	CASSLPSTSTDKQETQYF
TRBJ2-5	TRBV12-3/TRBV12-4	CASSSPKTGFEETQYF
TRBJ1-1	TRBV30	CAWISRAMNTEAFF
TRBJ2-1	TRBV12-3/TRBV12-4	CASSPLGEGTNEQFF
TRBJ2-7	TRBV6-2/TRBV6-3	CASRAGSSSEQYF
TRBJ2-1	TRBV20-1	CSARQLSGGRQFF
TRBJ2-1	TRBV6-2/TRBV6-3	CASSYVSSGYGEQFF
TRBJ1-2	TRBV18	CASSPRQNPNYGYSF
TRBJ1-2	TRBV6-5	CASSYRGQAPSNYGYTF
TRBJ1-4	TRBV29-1	CSAKIPPQGSNEKLFF
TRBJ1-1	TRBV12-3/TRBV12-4	CATHSHKTTEAFF
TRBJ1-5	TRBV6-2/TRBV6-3	CASSLQGTGVQPQHF
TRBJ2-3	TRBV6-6	CASSPTSDGQYF
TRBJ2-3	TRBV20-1	CSGADTDTQYF
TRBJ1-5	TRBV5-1	CASSLGQSSNQPQHF
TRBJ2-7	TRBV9	CASSVGASGDHYEQYF
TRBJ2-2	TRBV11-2	CASSLEASGGWNTGELFF
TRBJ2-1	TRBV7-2	CASSLLRKDEQFF
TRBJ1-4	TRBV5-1	CASNPTGSNEKLFF
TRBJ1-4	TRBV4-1	CASSQAIRAQKLFF
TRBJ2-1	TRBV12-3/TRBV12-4	CASSISGGSYNEQFF
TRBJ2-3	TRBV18	CASSPRLAEVDTQYF